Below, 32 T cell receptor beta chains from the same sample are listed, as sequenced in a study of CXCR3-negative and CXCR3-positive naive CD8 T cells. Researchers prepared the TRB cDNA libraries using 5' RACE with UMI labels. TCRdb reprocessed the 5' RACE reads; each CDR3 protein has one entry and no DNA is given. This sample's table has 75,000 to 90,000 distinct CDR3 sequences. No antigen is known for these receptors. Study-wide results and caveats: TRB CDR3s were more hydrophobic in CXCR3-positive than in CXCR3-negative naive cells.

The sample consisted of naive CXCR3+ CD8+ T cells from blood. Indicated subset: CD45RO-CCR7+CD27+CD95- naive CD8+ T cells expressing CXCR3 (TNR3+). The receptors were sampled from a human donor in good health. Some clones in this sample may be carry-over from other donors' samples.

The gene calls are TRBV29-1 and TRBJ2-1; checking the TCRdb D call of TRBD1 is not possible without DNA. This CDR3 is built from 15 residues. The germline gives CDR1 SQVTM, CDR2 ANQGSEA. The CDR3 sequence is CSVEVTGLDSNEQFF.

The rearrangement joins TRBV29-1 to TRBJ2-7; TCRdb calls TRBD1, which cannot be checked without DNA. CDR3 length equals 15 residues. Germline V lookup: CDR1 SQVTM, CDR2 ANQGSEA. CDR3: CSVLWGERAGDEQYF.

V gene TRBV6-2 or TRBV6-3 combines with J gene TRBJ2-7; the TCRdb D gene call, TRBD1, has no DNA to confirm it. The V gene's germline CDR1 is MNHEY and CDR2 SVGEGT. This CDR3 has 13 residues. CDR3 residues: CASNDRVYYEQYF.

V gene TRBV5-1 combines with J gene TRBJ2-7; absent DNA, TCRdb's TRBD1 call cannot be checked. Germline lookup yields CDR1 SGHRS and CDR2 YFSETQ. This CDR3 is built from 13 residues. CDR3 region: CASSLQGRDEQYF.

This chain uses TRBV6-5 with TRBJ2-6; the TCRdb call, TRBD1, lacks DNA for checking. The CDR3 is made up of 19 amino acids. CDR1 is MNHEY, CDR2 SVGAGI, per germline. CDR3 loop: CASSYSSGGDSSGANVLTF.

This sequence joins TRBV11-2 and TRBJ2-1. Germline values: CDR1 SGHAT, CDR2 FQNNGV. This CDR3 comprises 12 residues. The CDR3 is CASKIWYNEQFF. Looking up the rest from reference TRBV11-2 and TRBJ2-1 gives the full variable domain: EAGVAQSPRYKIIEKRQSVAFWCNPISGHATLYWYQQILGQGPKLLIQFQNNGVVDDSQLPKDRFSAERLKGVDSTLKIQPAKLEDSAVYLCASKIWYNEQFFGPGTRLTVL.

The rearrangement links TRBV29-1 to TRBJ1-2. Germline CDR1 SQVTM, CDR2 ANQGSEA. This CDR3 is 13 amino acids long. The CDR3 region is CSAEKDGAQGYTF. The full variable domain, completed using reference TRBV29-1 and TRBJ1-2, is SAVISQKPSRDICQRGTSLTIQCQVDSQVTMMFWYRQQPGQSLTLIATANQGSEATYESGFVIDKFPISRPNLTFSTLTVSNMSPEDSSIYLCSAEKDGAQGYTFGSGTRLTVV.

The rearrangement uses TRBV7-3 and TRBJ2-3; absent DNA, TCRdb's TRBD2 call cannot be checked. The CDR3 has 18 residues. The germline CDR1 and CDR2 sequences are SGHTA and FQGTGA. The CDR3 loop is CASSLAAGGSSSTDTQYF.

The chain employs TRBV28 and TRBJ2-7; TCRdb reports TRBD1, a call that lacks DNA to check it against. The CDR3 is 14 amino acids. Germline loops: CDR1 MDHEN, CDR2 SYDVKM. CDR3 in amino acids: CASSMTGSSYEQYF.

The CDR3 spells CASSPSGGTDTQYF. V is TRBV7-6 and J is TRBJ2-3; the TRBD1 assignment by TCRdb is unverifiable without DNA. Germline V lookup: CDR1 SGHVS, CDR2 FNYEAQ. This CDR3 has 14 residues. Full variable domain (rest looked up from reference TRBV7-6 and TRBJ2-3): GAGVSQSPRYKVTKRGQDVALRCDPISGHVSLYWYRQALGQGPEFLTYFNYEAQQDKSGLPNDRFSAERPEGSISTLTIQRTEQRDSAMYRCASSPSGGTDTQYFGPGTRLTVL.

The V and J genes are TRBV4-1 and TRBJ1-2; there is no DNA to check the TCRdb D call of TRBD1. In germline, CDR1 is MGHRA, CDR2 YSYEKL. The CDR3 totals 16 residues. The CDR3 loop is CASSPRGDTGPNGYTF.

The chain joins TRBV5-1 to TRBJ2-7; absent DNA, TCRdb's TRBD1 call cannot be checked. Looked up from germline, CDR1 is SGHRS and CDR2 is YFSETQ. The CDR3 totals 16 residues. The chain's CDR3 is CASSWEGEHETYEQYF.

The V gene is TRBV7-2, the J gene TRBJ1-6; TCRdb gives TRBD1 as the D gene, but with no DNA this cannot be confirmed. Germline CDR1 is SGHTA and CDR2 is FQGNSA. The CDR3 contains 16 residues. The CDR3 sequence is CASSLGVGQGNSPLHF.

The chain's CDR3 is CASSPQGAEQYF. The rearrangement joins TRBV5-1 to TRBJ2-7; TCRdb reports TRBD1, a call that lacks DNA to check it against. The germline V gene encodes CDR1 SGHRS and CDR2 YFSETQ. The CDR3 loop spans 12 amino acids.

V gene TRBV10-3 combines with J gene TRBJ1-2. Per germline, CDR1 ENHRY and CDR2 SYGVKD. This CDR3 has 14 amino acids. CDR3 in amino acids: CAISGSDIFYGYTF.

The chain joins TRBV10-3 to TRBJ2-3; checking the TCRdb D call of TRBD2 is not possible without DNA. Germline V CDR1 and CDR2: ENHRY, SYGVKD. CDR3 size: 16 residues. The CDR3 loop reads CAISRSGEEGTDTQYF.

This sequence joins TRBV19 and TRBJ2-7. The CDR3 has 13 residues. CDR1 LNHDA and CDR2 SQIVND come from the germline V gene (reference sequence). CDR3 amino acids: CASDKGQTYEQYF.

The CDR3 region is CASSEDSGWYGYTF. The chain links TRBV7-2 to TRBJ1-2. From germline, CDR1 is SGHTA and CDR2 FQGNSA. The length of the CDR3 is 14 residues.

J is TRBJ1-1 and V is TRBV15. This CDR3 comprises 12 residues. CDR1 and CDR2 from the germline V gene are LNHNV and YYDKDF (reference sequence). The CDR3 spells CATSSYLGEAFF.

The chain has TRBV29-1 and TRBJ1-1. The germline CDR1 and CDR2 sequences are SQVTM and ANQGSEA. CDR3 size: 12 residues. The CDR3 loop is CSVIRENTEAFF.

The chain's CDR3 is CSARTGQEFYEQYF. The rearrangement links TRBV20-1 to TRBJ2-7. Germline V gene data show CDR1 as DFQATT and CDR2 as SNEGSKA (reference sequence). The CDR3 consists of 14 residues.

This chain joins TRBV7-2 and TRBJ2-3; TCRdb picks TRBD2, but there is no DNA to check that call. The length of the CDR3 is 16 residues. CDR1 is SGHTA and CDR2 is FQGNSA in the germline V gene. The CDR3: CASSPTTSRGADTQYF.

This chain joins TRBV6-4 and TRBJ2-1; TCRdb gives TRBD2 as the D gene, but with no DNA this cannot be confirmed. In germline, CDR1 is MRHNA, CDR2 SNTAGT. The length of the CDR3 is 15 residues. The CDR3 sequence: CASSDTTSGGKEQFF.

The CDR3 reads CAISDPDSWNEQFF. J is TRBJ2-1 and V is TRBV10-3; TCRdb gives TRBD2 as the D gene, but with no DNA this cannot be confirmed. Per the germline V gene, CDR1 is ENHRY and CDR2 is SYGVKD. The CDR3 consists of 14 residues.

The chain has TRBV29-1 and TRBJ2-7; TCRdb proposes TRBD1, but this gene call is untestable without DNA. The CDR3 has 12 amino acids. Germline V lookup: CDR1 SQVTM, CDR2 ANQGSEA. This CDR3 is CSVEGESYEQYF.

This CDR3 is CASSPLGGGAGEQFF. The chain has TRBV27 and TRBJ2-1; the TCRdb call, TRBD2, lacks DNA for checking. The CDR3 is made up of 15 amino acids. CDR1 is MNHEY and CDR2 is SMNVEV in the germline V gene (reference sequence).

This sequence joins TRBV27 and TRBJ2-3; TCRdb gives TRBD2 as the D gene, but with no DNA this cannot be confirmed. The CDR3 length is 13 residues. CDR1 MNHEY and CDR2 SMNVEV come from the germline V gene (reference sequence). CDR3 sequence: CASSSLLGDTQYF.

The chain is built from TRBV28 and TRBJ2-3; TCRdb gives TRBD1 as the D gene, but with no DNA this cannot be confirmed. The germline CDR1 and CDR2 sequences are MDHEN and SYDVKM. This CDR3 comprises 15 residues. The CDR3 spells CASSLNRGGSDTQYF.

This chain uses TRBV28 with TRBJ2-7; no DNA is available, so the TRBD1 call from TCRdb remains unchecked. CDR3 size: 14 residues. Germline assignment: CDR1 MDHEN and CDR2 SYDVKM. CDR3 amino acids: CASTPRDRLYEQYF.

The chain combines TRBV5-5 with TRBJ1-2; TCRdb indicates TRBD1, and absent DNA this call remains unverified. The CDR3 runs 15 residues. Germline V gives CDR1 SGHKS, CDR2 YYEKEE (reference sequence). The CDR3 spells CASSLRAPAAYSYTF. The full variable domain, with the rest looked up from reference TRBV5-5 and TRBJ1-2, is DAGVTQSPTHLIKTRGQQVTLRCSPISGHKSVSWYQQVLGQGPQFIFQYYEKEERGRGNFPDRFSARQFPNYSSELNVNALLLGDSALYLCASSLRAPAAYSYTFGSGTRLTVV.

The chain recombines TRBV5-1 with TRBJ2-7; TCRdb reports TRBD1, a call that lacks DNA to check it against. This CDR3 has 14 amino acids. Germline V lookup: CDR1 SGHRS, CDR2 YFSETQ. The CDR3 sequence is CASRLTGESYEQYF.

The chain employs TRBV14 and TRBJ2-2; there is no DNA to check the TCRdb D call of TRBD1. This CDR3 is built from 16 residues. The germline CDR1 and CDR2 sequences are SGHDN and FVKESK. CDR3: CASSQDWTYLTGELFF.